These 32 T cell receptor beta chains came from one sample sequenced in a study of blood T cell repertoires in COVID-19. TCRdb's copy holds only in-frame clones and misses some; the assay was immunoSEQ multiplex PCR. The data contain approximately 110,000 clones, more than 80% of them seen just once; the ten biggest clones take up about 3%. The sample comprised peripheral blood. These receptor sequences come from a woman aged 80 or over with COVID-19, enrolled during active disease.

The gene calls are TRBV27 and TRBJ2-2, with 11 bases that match TRBD1. Germline V lookup: CDR1 MNHEY, CDR2 SMNVEV (reference sequence). CDR3 length: 17 amino acids. V dropped 4 bases and J dropped 4; count of bases not matched to a gene: 8. CDR3 in amino acids: CASSWWAGQGVTGELFF. The CDR3 DNA follows: TGTGCCAGCAGTTGGTGGGCGGGACAGGGGGTCACCGGGGAGCTGTTTTTT.

This sequence joins TRBV5-1 and TRBJ2-7, with 7 bases lining up with TRBD1. The CDR3 runs 14 residues. J was trimmed by 0 bases and V by 4 bases; bases with no gene match: 4. Germline CDR1 is SGHRS and CDR2 is YFSETQ. CDR3 region: CASSARDSSYEQYF. The CDR3 DNA reads as TGCGCCAGCAGCGCACGGGACAGCTCCTACGAGCAGTACTTC.

This clone occurred a few times. The genes are TRBV11-2 and TRBJ1-5; tentative D call: TRBD1 (6 bases). The CDR3 runs 15 residues. Trimming stripped 0 bases from V and 6 bases from J, with 12 bases between. The germline V gene has CDR1 SGHAT and CDR2 FQNNGV. In DNA form, the CDR3 reads TGTGCCAGCAGCTTAGACAGGGGACAATCTCAGCCCCAGCATTTT. It specifies CASSLDRGQSQPQHF.

The CDR3 DNA reads as TGTGCCAGCAGCCCCAATACCCTGAGTCGTGGCTCCTACGAGCAGTACTTC. This codes for CASSPNTLSRGSYEQYF. This chain uses TRBV3-1 (or the pseudogene TRBV3-2) with TRBJ2-7; no definite D call. Germline V gives CDR1 LGHDT, CDR2 YNNKEL (reference sequence). This CDR3 comprises 17 residues. The V gene lost 4 bases and the J gene lost 0 bases, with 19 bases spanning the gap.

V gene TRBV19 combines with J gene TRBJ2-1; 10 positions match TRBD1. The CDR3 sequence is 16 residues long. CDR1 LNHDA and CDR2 SQIVND come from the germline V gene (reference sequence). V was clipped by 6 bases and J by 2 bases; unmatched bases: 7. CDR3 in amino acids: CASRPRDRGTYNEQFF. The CDR3, as DNA: TGTGCCAGTAGACCCCGGGACAGGGGTACCTACAATGAGCAGTTCTTC.

The rearrangement joins TRBV5-5 to TRBJ1-2; D is unresolved. This CDR3 contains 12 residues. V was pared by 2 bases and J by 6 bases, with 8 bases between. Germline-derived CDR1 and CDR2 are SGHKS and YYEKEE (reference sequence). The CDR3 DNA follows: TGTGCCAGCAGCTTACGGGTAAATGGCTACACCTTC. The encoded protein is CASSLRVNGYTF.

About this clone itself: Additional DNA sequences in this sample encode the identical CDR3. The J gene is TRBJ1-4, the V gene TRBV5-1; 8 nucleotides agree with TRBD1. V shed 4 bases, J shed 3 bases, and the junction held 2 bases outside the gene matches. CDR1 and CDR2 (germline): SGHRS, YFSETQ. The CDR3 loop spans 14 amino acids. CDR3 protein: CASSRTGPNEKLFF. CDR3 bases: TGCGCCAGCAGCCGGACAGGGCCTAATGAAAAACTGTTTTTT. Looking up the rest from reference TRBV5-1 and TRBJ1-4 gives the full variable domain: KAGVTQTPRYLIKTRGQQVTLSCSPISGHRSVSWYQQTPGQGLQFLFEYFSETQRNKGNFPGRFSGRQFSNSRSEMNVSTLELGDSALYLCASSRTGPNEKLFFGSGTQLSVL.

V usage is TRBV28 and J usage is TRBJ1-6; D remains ambiguous. The germline gives CDR1 MDHEN, CDR2 SYDVKM. This CDR3 has 14 amino acids. V was clipped by 5 bases and J by 5 bases, with 10 bases between them. CDR3: CASSPPPDNSPLHF. Here the CDR3 DNA reads TGTGCCAGCAGTCCCCCCCCGGATAATTCACCCCTCCACTTT.

This chain uses TRBV10-3 with TRBJ1-4; tentatively, D is TRBD1 (6 bases). From germline, CDR1 is ENHRY and CDR2 SYGVKD. The CDR3 runs 14 residues. Between the trimmed V and J ends, which lost 5 bases and 14 bases, there was a span of 21 bases. CDR3 DNA: TGTGCCATCAGTAACCCCCGAGGGGGGGGGCGGCTGTTTTTT. Its translation: CAISNPRGGGRLFF.

This chain connects TRBV5-6 to TRBJ2-7, with 8 bases matching TRBD2. There are 16 residues in the CDR3. Germline trimming cut 2 bases from V and 7 bases from J; bases unmatched to any gene: 14. Germline-derived CDR1 and CDR2 are SGHDT and YYEEEE. In DNA, the CDR3 is TGTGCCAGCAGCTTTTATTTACTAGCGGCAGTACGTGAGCAGTACTTC. Translation: CASSFYLLAAVREQYF.

The chain links TRBV21-1 to TRBJ2-1; the table's D call, TRBD2, has no DNA check behind it. TRBV21-1 is marked as a pseudogene. The CDR3 is 13 residues long. In nucleotides, the CDR3 is TGTGCCAGCAGCAACAATCGGGGGAATGAGCAGTTCTTC. Encoded protein: CASSNNRGNEQFF.

The CDR3 here is CASSFLAGGHYNEQFF. The CDR3 DNA sequence: TGTGCCAGCAGCTTTCTTGCGGGAGGGCACTACAATGAGCAGTTCTTC. V usage is TRBV5-6 and J usage is TRBJ2-1, with 9 bases fitting TRBD2. The CDR3 extends over 16 amino acids. Losses at the gene ends were 2 bases for V and 3 bases for J; bases not matched to a gene: 6. CDR1 and CDR2 (germline): SGHDT, YYEEEE.

The chain is built from TRBV12-3 or TRBV12-4 and TRBJ1-1; D remains unclear. This CDR3 has 12 residues. Trimming removed 3 bases at V and 6 bases at J, with 8 bases between. The DNA for the CDR3 is TGTGCCAGCAGTTTCTTCAGGTCTGAAGCTTTCTTT. This codes for CASSFFRSEAFF.

The chain has TRBV6-6 and TRBJ2-7; 7 positions match TRBD2. The junction had 6 bases not matched to a gene; V was cut back by 6 bases and J by 4 bases. Germline CDR1 and CDR2: MNHNY and SVGAGI (reference sequence). The CDR3 runs 13 residues. DNA for the CDR3: TGTGCCAGCAGCAAAACTAGCGCGTACGAGCAGTACTTC. Protein product: CASSKTSAYEQYF.

The CDR3 DNA sequence: TGTGCCACCAGTGATTTAATGGCAGGGGGTAATTCACCCCTCCACTTT. Protein product: CATSDLMAGGNSPLHF. The chain couples TRBV24-1 to TRBJ1-6; TRBD1 aligns across 7 bases. The CDR3 runs 16 residues. The junction had 5 bases not matched to a gene; V was cut back by 1 base and J by 6 bases. CDR1 and CDR2 from the germline V gene are KGHDR and SFDVKD.

This rearrangement joins TRBV12-5 to TRBJ2-2; the match to TRBD2 covers 12 bases. V lost 8 bases, J lost 7 bases, and 2 bases stayed unmatched. The CDR3 has 13 residues. Looked up from germline, CDR1 is LGHNT and CDR2 is FRNRAP. The CDR3 here is CASSSGRDGELFF. CDR3 sequence (DNA): TGTGCTAGTTCTAGCGGGAGGGACGGGGAGCTGTTTTTT.

About this clone: In the same sample, other DNA sequences code for this CDR3. The rearrangement uses TRBV7-9 and TRBJ1-4; weak D call: TRBD1 (5 bases). Per the germline V gene, CDR1 is SEHNR and CDR2 is FQNEAQ (reference sequence). CDR3 length: 15 residues. Trimming removed 2 bases at V and 0 bases at J, with 7 bases between. In DNA form, the CDR3 reads TGTGCCAGCAGCTTATCGGGGGCAACTAATGAAAAACTGTTTTTT. Encoded protein: CASSLSGATNEKLFF.

This chain connects TRBV28 to TRBJ2-5; the D is unclear. CDR3 size: 15 residues. From germline, CDR1 is MDHEN and CDR2 SYDVKM. Trimming left V 7 bases short and J 5 bases short, with 20 bases between. The CDR3 DNA sequence: TGTGCCAGCAACTCGCCGACACGCGCCCGGGAGACCCAGTACTTC. Encoded protein: CASNSPTRARETQYF.

The V call is TRBV7-8, the J call TRBJ2-7; 8 positions match TRBD2. The CDR3 extends over 15 amino acids. From germline, CDR1 is SGHVS and CDR2 FQNEAQ. V shed 1 base, J shed 7 bases, and the junction held 9 bases outside the gene matches. CDR3 amino acids: CASSLGTGGPREQYF. Here the CDR3 DNA reads TGTGCCAGCAGCTTAGGAACGGGAGGGCCGCGGGAGCAGTACTTC.

The chain recombines TRBV28 with TRBJ1-2; D not certain. Germline CDR1 is MDHEN and CDR2 is SYDVKM. The CDR3 is made up of 10 amino acids. V was shortened by 8 bases and J by 8 bases, with 9 bases between the two germline ends. CDR3 DNA: TGTGCCAGCGGAGTTCGGGGCTACACCTTC. It codes for CASGVRGYTF.

The V call is TRBV4-2, the J call TRBJ1-2; D not resolved. Deletions cut 1 base from V and 4 bases from J, with 10 bases between. Germline CDR1 is LGHNA and CDR2 is YNFKEQ. This CDR3 comprises 14 residues. The CDR3 sequence: CASSQAQNLYGYTF. The CDR3 DNA reads as TGTGCCAGCAGCCAAGCCCAGAACCTCTATGGCTACACCTTC.

The gene calls are TRBV19 and TRBJ2-7; TRBD1 might be the D (6 bases). Germline CDR1 reads LNHDA; CDR2 reads SQIVND (reference sequence). Trimming stripped 4 bases from V and 7 bases from J, with 17 bases between. The CDR3 contains 14 residues. The CDR3 loop is CASSTQGRSLEQYF. The CDR3 region has the DNA TGTGCCAGTAGTACACAGGGTCGGAGTTTGGAGCAGTACTTC.

The chain employs TRBV19 and TRBJ1-6, with a weak D call TRBD1 (5 bases). The germline CDR1 and CDR2 sequences are LNHDA and SQIVND (reference sequence). V was shortened by 7 bases and J by 0 bases, with 13 bases between the two germline ends. This CDR3 region has 16 residues. As DNA, the CDR3 is TGTGCCAGTACCCTTGGGGGGAGCTCCTATAATTCACCCCTCCACTTT. This sequence encodes CASTLGGSSYNSPLHF.

The chain has TRBV11-1 and TRBJ2-1, with 7 bases aligning to TRBD2. CDR1 and CDR2 from the germline V gene are SGHAT and FQDESV (reference sequence). Trimming cost V 1 base and J 1 base; bases outside gene matches: 1. The CDR3 spans 15 residues. The CDR3 spells CASSLGGGSYNEQFF. CDR3 in DNA: TGTGCCAGCAGCTTAGGGGGGGGATCCTACAATGAGCAGTTCTTC.

The chain carries TRBV27 and TRBJ2-3; D possibly corresponds to TRBD2 (5 bases). V was clipped by 6 bases and J by 9 bases, with 13 bases between them. Germline V gene sequence: CDR1 MNHEY, CDR2 SMNVEV (reference sequence). The CDR3 is 12 residues long. The CDR3: CASSSQRVTQYF. CDR3 coding DNA: TGTGCCAGCAGCTCACAGAGGGTCACGCAGTATTTT.

CDR3 sequence reads: CASTLAGPSTDTQYF. CDR3 sequence (DNA): TGTGCCAGCACACTAGCGGGCCCAAGCACAGATACGCAGTATTTT. This chain joins TRBV2 and TRBJ2-3; 9 bases agree with TRBD2. The CDR3 totals 15 residues. The junction had 5 bases not matched to a gene; V was cut back by 7 bases and J by 0 bases. CDR1 and CDR2 from the germline V gene are SNHLY and FYNNEI.

The chain has TRBV28 and TRBJ1-6, with D unclear. The CDR3 is 12 amino acids. The germline V and J ends were trimmed by 1 base and 9 bases, with 4 bases remaining between them. In germline, CDR1 is MDHEN, CDR2 SYDVKM. The CDR3 DNA reads TGTGCCAGCAGTTTATCCTTTTCACCCCTCCACTTT. Protein: CASSLSFSPLHF.

The CDR3 loop reads CASSVGPSGSYEQYF. For the CDR3, the DNA is TGTGCCAGCAGCGTGGGTCCTAGCGGGAGCTACGAGCAGTACTTC. The V and J genes are TRBV9 and TRBJ2-7; 10 bases are shared with TRBD2. CDR3 size: 15 residues. Germline trimming cut 2 bases from V and 3 bases from J; bases unmatched to any gene: 5. Germline CDR1 reads SGDLS; CDR2 reads YYNGEE.

The chain couples TRBV28 to TRBJ1-6; D may be TRBD1 (5 bases). CDR3 length equals 16 residues. Germline V gives CDR1 MDHEN, CDR2 SYDVKM. V lost 6 bases to trimming and J lost 7 bases, with 19 bases between them. CDR3: CASRGLTDPWNSPLHF. The CDR3 DNA sequence: TGTGCCAGCAGGGGGTTGACAGATCCTTGGAATTCACCCCTCCACTTT.

CDR3 sequence reads: CASSETGFSTDTQYF. The CDR3 nucleotides are TGTGCCAGCAGTGAAACCGGGTTTAGCACAGATACGCAGTATTTT. The chain has TRBV2 and TRBJ2-3; D gene unclear. Deletions cut 2 bases from V and 0 bases from J, with 9 bases between. Germline loops: CDR1 SNHLY, CDR2 FYNNEI. The CDR3 runs to 15 residues.

This clone showed up just once. The chain uses TRBV4-3 and TRBJ2-3, with TRBD2 as a possible D gene (5 bases). The CDR3 has 15 amino acids. The V gene's germline CDR1 is LGHNA and CDR2 YSLEER. V was shortened by 1 base and J by 3 bases, with 11 bases between the two germline ends. As DNA, the CDR3 is TGCGCCAGCAGCCAAGCCGCGGGTTTGACAGATACGCAGTATTTT. This codes for CASSQAAGLTDTQYF.

The chain uses TRBV5-5 and TRBJ2-2, with a tentative D call TRBD2 (6 bases). V lost 1 base to trimming and J lost 1 base, with 17 bases between them. CDR1 and CDR2 from the germline V gene are SGHKS and YYEKEE (reference sequence). CDR3 length: 18 amino acids. CDR3 in amino acids: CASSLRVFGGMNTGELFF. The CDR3 region has the DNA TGTGCCAGCAGCTTGCGGGTTTTCGGCGGGATGAACACCGGGGAGCTGTTTTTT.